The sequence of this T cell receptor (beta chain) was determined in a study of blood T cell repertoires in COVID-19. Study context: There were acute and convalescent COVID-19 samples, and they came from the United States, Italy and Spain.

In the study's own analysis: Reference gene primer amplification gave estimated nucleated cell counts. Sequenced by immunoSEQ multiplex PCR; TCRdb stores in-frame clones only, minus some. That table furnishes V, J and clone size, whereas the DNA furnished D and trimming. The profile shows around 120,000 clones, under 80% of them singletons. The CDR3 covers 13 residues. The V gene lost 3 bases and the J gene lost 6 bases, with 12 bases spanning the gap. Germline CDR1 reads LNHNV; CDR2 reads YYDKDF (reference sequence). The sequence came from a man aged 65 to 85 with acute or convalescent COVID-19. The V gene is TRBV15, the J gene TRBJ2-7; possibly TRBD2 for D (6 bases). The sequenced material came from peripheral blood. The CDR3 is CATSREGFREQYF. In DNA form, the CDR3 reads TGTGCCACCAGCAGGGAGGGGTTCCGCGAGCAGTACTTC. Full variable domain (rest looked up from reference TRBV15 and TRBJ2-7): DAMVIQNPRYQVTQFGKPVTLSCSQTLNHNVMYWYQQKSSQAPKLLFHYYDKDFNNEADTPDNFQSRRPNTSFCFLDIRSPGLGDTAMYLCATSREGFREQYFGPGTRLTVT.